Below, one T cell receptor beta chain is given with its context. This specimen comes from a study of blood T cell repertoires in COVID-19. Across the whole study: Sites in the United States, Italy and Spain provided acute and convalescent COVID-19 samples. From T cells, B-cell-depleted T cells, or PBMCs came the material, which was cDNA or gDNA.

Per the authors' pipeline: Cell counts per sample came from amplifying reference gene primers. Only in-frame clones appear in the TCRdb table, and some are missing; sequencing was by immunoSEQ multiplex PCR. That table is the source of V, J and clone size, and D and trimming were worked out from the DNA. The sample holds tens of thousands of clones, 65% to 85% seen once. V lost 4 bases and J lost 1, with 12 bases in between. Germline CDR1 and CDR2: SGHRS and YFSETQ. CDR3 length: 15 amino acids. Sequencing used peripheral blood. The clonotype was recovered from a man in his 70s with active or convalescent COVID-19. The chain links TRBV5-1 to TRBJ1-5; D might be TRBD1 (5 bases). The CDR3 region has the DNA TGCGCCAGCAGCCCGGGGGGGAGCAGCAATCAGCCCCAGCATTTT. Translated: CASSPGGSSNQPQHF.